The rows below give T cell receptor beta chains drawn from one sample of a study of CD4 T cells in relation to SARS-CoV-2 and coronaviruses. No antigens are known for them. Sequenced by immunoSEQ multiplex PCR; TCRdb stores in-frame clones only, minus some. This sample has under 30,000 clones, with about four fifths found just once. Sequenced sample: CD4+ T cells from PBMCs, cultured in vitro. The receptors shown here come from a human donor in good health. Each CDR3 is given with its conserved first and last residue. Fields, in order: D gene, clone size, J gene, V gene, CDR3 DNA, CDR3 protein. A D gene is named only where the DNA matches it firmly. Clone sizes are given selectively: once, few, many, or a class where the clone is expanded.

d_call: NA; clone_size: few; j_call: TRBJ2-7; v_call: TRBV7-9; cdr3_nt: TGTGCCAGCAGCTTCAGGAGTTCCTACGAGCAGTACTTC; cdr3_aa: CASSFRSSYEQYF
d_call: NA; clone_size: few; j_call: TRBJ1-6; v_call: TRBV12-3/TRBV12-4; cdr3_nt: TGTGCCAGCAGTCCGGTAACCTTATCACCCCTCCACTTT; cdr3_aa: CASSPVTLSPLHF
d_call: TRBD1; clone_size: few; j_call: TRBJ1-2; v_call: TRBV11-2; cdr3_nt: TGTGCCAGCAGCTCCCCCCGGACAGGGGCGTATAACTATGGCTACACCTTC; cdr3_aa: CASSSPRTGAYNYGYTF
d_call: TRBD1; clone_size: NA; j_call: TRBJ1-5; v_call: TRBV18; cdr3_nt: TGTGCCAGCTCCCAGGGGGAAAGTCAGCCCCAGCATTTT; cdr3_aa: CASSQGESQPQHF
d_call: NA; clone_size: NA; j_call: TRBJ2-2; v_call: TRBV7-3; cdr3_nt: TGTGCCCCCTCCCGGGGGAATGGCCGGGGAGCTGTTTTT; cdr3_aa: CAPSRGNGRGAVF
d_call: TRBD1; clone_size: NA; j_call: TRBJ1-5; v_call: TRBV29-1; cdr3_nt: TGCAGCGGGGCCGGGACAGGAGACTCCAATCAGCCCCAGCATTTT; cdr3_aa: CSGAGTGDSNQPQHF
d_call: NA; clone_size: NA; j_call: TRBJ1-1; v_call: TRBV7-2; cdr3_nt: TGTGCCAGCAGCTCCCAGGGGAACACTGAAGCTTTCTTT; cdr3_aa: CASSSQGNTEAFF
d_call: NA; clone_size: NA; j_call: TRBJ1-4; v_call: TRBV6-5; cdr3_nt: TGTGCCAGCAGTCAACAGCCATCAAATGAAAAACTGTTTTTT; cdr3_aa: CASSQQPSNEKLFF
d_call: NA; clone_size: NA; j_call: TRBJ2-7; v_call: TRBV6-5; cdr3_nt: TGTGCCAGCAGCGCCCTTGGGTTTGAGTACTTC; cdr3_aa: CASSALGFEYF
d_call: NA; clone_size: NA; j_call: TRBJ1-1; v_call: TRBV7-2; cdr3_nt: TGTGCCAGCAGCTTAGGGGACGGGATGAACACTGAAGCTTTCTTT; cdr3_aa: CASSLGDGMNTEAFF
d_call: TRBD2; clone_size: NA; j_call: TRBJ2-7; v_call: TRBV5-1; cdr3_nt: TGCGCCAGCAGCTTTGTAGCGGGAGGTCACGAGCAGTACTTC; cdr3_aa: CASSFVAGGHEQYF
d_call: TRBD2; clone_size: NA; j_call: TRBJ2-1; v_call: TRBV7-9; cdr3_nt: TGTGCCAGCAGCCCGGGACTAGCAGACTACAATGAGCAGTTCTTC; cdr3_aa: CASSPGLADYNEQFF
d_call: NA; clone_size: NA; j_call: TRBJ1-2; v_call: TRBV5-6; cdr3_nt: TGTGCCAGCAGCTTCGTCACAAGCGGCTACACCTTC; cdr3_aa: CASSFVTSGYTF
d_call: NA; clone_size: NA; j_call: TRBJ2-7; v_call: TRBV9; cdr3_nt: TGTGCCAGCAGCGTAGGTAACAACCCCGGCGACGAGCAGTACTTC; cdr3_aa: CASSVGNNPGDEQYF
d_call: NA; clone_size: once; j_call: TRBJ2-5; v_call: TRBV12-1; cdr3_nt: TGTGCCAGCAGCTTTGTCCCCGGACTAGAAGAGACCCAGTACTTC; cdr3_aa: CASSFVPGLEETQYF
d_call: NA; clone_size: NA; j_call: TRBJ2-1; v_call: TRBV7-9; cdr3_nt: TGTGCCAGCAGCTTAGGGGGCTCCTACAATGAGCAGTTCTTC; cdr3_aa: CASSLGGSYNEQFF
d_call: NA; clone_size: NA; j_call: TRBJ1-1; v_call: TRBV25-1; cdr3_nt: TGTGCCAGCCGCTTTGGGGTGGATGCTTTCTTT; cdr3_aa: CASRFGVDAFF
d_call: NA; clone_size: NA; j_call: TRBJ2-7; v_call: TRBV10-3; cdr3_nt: TGTGCCATCAGTGAGTCGAAAGGGGGGGTTTACGAGCAGTACTTC; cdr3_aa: CAISESKGGVYEQYF
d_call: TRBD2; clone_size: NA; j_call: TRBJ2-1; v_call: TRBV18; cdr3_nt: TGTGCCAGCTCACCCCTAAGGGGCCGGGGGGATGAGCAGTTCTTC; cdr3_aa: CASSPLRGRGDEQFF
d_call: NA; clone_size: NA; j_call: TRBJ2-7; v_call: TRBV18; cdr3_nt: TGTGCCAGCTCACGGTCATCGGGGGACGAGCAGTACTTC; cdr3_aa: CASSRSSGDEQYF
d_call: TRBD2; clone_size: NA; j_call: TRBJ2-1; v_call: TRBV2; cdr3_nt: TGTGCCAGCAGTGAGGCTAGCGGGAGGAATGAGCAGTTCTTC; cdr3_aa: CASSEASGRNEQFF
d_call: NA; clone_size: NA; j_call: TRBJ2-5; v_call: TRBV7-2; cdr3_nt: TGTGCCAGCAGCCCCGGGGGACAGCGCCGGGAGACCCAGTACTTC; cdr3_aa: CASSPGGQRRETQYF
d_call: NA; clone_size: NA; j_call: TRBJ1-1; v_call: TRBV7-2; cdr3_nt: TGTGCCAGCAAACCACCGAACACTGAAGCTTTCTTT; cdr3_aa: CASKPPNTEAFF
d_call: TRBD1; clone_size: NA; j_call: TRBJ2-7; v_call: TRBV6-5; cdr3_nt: TGTGCCAGCAGTTCTTTGGACAGGGATGCCTACGAGCAGTACTTC; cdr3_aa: CASSSLDRDAYEQYF
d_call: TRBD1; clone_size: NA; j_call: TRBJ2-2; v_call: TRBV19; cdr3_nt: TGTGCCAGTAGTGCAGGGGGCGACGGGTCCGGGGAGCTGTTTTTT; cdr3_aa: CASSAGGDGSGELFF
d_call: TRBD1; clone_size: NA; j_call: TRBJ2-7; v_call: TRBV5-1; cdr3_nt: TGCGCCAGCAGCATCGCCTTGGACAGGGCCGACGAGCAGTACTTC; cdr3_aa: CASSIALDRADEQYF
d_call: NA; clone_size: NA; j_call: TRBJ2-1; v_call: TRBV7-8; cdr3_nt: TGTGCCAGCAGCTCCAGGGGTAAGGATGAGCAGTTCTTC; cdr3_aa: CASSSRGKDEQFF
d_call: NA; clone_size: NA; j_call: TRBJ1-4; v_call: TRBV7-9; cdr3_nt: TGTGCCAGCAGCCGGAGTGGGGGGGCTAATGAAAAACTGTTTTTT; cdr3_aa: CASSRSGGANEKLFF
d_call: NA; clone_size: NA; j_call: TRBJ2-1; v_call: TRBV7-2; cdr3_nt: TGTGCCAGCAGCTTCAACCGGGACAATGAGCAGTTCTTC; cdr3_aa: CASSFNRDNEQFF
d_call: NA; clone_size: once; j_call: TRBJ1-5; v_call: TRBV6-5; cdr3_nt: TGTGCCAGCAGCCGACCCGGTGGGACACCGCATTTT; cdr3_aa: CASSRPGGTPHF
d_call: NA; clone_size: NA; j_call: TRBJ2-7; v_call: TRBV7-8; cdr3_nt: TGTGCCAGCAGCTCCCTATCCTACGAGCAGTACTTC; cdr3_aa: CASSSLSYEQYF
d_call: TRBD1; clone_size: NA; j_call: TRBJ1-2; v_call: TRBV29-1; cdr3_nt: TGCAGCGTTGAAAGTCAGGGACAGAAAAACTATGGCTACACCTTC; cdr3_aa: CSVESQGQKNYGYTF
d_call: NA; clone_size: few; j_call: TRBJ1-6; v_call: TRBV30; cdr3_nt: TGTGCCTGGAGTGGCAGGGTTCGCTATAATTCACCCCTCCACTTT; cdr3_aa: CAWSGRVRYNSPLHF
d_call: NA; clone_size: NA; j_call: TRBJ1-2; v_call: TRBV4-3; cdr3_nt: TGCGCCAGCAGCCAAGATCCGGGCAGGGAGCATGGCTACACCTTC; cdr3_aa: CASSQDPGREHGYTF
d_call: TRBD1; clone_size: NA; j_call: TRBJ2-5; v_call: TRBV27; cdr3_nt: TGTGCCAGCGGACAGGGAAGGGAGACCCAGTACTTC; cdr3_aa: CASGQGRETQYF
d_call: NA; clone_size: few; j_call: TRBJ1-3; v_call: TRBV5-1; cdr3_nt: TGCGCCAGCAGCTTGGGGCCGGGGGAGGAAAACACCATATATTTT; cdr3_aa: CASSLGPGEENTIYF
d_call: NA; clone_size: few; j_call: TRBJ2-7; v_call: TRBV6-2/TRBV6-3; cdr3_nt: TGTGCCAGCAGCAACACGCCCCGCGGGCAGTACTTC; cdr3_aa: CASSNTPRGQYF
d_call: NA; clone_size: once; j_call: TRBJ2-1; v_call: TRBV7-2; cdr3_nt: TGTGCCAGCAGCTTATTGCGGTACAATGAGCAGTTCTTC; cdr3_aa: CASSLLRYNEQFF
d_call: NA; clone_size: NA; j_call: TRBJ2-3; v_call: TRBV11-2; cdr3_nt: TGTGCCAGCAGCTTAGGTCGGGTTGCGTATTTT; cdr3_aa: CASSLGRVAYF
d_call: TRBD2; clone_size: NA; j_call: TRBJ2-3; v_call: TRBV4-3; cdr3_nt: TGCGCCAGCAGCCAAGATCTTGTGGTTAGCGGGGGGACAGATACGCAGTATTTT; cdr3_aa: CASSQDLVVSGGTDTQYF
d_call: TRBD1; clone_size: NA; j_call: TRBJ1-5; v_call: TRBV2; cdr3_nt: TGTGCCAGCAGTCTTGACAGGGGAAGACAGCCCCAGCATTTT; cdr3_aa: CASSLDRGRQPQHF
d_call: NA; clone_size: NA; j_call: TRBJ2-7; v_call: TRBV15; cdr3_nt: TGTGCCACCAGCAGACCTGGTGGGGAGCAGTACTTC; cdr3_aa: CATSRPGGEQYF
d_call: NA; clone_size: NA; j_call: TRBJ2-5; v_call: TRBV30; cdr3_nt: TGTGCCTGGAGACGGGGAGGGGGGGAGGAGACCCAGTACTTC; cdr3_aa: CAWRRGGGEETQYF
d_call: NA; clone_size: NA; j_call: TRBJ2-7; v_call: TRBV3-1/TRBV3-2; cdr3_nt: TGTGCCAGCAGCCAAGATGGCCCTAGCGTCGCGGAGCAGTACTTC; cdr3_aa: CASSQDGPSVAEQYF
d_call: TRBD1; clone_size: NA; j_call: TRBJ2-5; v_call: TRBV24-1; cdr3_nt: TGTGCCACCAGTGATCCTGACCAGGGGGCGGGAGAGACCCAGTACTTC; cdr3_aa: CATSDPDQGAGETQYF
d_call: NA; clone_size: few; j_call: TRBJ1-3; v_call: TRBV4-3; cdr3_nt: TGCGCCAGCAGCCAAGAATCAGGGCCCGGAAACACCATATATTTT; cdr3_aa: CASSQESGPGNTIYF
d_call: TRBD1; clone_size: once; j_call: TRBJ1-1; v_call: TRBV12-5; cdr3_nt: TGTGCTAGTGGCCTTCCCGACAGGGACACTGAAGCTTTCTTT; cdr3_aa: CASGLPDRDTEAFF
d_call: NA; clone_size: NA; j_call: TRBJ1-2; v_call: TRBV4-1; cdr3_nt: TGCGCCAGCAGCCAAGGGACGGGAGATAACTATGGCTACACCTTC; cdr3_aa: CASSQGTGDNYGYTF
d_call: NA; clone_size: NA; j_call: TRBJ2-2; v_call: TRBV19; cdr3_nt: TGTGCCAGTAGTCTTAGGGAGTCCGGGGAGCTGTTTTTT; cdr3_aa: CASSLRESGELFF
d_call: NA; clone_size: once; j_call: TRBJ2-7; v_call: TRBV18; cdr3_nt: TGTGCCAGCTCAGAGAGGTCAGGTCCCTACGAGCAGTACTTC; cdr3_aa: CASSERSGPYEQYF
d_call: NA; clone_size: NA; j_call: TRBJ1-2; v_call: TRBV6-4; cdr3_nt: TGTGCCAGCAGCCACCGGGACGGCTATGGCTACACCTTC; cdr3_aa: CASSHRDGYGYTF
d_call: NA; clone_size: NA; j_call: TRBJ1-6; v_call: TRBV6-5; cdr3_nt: TGTGCCAGCTGCCCGGCAGGGGCGTATAATTCACCCCTCCACTTT; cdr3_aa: CASCPAGAYNSPLHF